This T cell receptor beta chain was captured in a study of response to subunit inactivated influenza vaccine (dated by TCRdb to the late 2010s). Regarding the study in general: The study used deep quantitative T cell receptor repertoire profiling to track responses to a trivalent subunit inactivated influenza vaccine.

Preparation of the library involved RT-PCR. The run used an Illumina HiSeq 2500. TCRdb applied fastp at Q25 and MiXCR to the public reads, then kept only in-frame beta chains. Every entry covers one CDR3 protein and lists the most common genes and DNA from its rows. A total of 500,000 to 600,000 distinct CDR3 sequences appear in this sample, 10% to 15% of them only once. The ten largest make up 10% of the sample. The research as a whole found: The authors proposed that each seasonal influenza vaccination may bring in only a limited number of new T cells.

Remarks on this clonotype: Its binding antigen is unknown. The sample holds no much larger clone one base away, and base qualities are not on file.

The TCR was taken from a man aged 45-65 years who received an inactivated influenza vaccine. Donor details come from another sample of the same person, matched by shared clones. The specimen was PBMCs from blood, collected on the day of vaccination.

The CDR3 reads CASSYSKGGQPQHF. The nucleotide sequence is given as TGTGCCAGCAGTTACTCGAAGGGTGGGCAGCCCCAGCATTTT. Recombination joined TRBV6-5 with TRBJ1-5, with no confident D gene call. Cut back by 0 bases and 7 bases, the V and J ends lie 10 bases apart. From a lookup of the germline V gene, CDR1 and CDR2 are MNHEY and SVGAGI. The CDR3 starts with the cysteine, ends with the phenylalanine, and has 14 residues. Of the read, only the CDR3 DNA is kept; its 42 bases are in frame from base 1.